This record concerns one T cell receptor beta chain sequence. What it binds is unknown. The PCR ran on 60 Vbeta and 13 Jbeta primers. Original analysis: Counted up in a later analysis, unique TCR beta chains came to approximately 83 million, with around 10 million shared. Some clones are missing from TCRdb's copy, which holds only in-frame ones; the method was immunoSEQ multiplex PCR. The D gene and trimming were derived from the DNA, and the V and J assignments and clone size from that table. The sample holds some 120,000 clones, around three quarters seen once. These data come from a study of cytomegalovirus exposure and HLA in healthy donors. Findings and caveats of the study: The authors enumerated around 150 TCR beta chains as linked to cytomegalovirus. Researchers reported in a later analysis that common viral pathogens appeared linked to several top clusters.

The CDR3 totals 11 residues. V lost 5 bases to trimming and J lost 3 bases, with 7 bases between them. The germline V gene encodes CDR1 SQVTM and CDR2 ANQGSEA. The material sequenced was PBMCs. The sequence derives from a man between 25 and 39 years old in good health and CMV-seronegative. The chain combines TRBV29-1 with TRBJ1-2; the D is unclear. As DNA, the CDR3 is TGCAGCGTTAATCGAGACTATGGCTACACCTTC. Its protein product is CSVNRDYGYTF.